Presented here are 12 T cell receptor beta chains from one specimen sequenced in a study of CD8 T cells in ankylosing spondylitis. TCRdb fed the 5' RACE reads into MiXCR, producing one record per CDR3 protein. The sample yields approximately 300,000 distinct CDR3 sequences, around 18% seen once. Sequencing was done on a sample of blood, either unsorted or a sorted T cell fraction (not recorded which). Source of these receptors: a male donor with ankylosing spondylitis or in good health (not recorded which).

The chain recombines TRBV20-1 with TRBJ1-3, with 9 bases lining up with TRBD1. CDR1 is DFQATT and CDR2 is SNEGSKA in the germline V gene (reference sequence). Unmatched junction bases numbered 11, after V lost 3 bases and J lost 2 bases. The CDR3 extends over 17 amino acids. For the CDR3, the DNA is TGCAGTGCTAGCGTTTTGTCCAGGACAGGGGCTGGAAACACCATATATTTT. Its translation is CSASVLSRTGAGNTIYF.

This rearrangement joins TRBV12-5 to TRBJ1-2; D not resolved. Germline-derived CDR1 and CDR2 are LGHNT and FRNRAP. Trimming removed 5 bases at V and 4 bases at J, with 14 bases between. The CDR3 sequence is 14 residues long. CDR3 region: CASGPHFRCYGYTF. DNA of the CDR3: TGTGCTAGTGGTCCCCACTTTCGATGCTATGGCTACACCTTC.

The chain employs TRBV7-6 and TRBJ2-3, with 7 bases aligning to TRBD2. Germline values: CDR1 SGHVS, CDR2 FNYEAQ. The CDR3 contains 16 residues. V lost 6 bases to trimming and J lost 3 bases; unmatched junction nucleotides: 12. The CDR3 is CASRKGPGRGTDTQYF. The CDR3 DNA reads TGTGCCAGCAGAAAGGGGCCAGGGAGGGGAACAGATACGCAGTATTTT.

In DNA form, the CDR3 reads TGTGCCAGCAGCGTAGCCGGGAGAGGGATTGATGAGCAGTTCTTC. Its translation: CASSVAGRGIDEQFF. The chain is built from TRBV9 and TRBJ2-1; a possible D gene is TRBD2 (6 bases). This CDR3 is 15 amino acids long. The germline gives CDR1 SGDLS, CDR2 YYNGEE. Trimming left V 0 bases short and J 8 bases short, with 15 bases between.

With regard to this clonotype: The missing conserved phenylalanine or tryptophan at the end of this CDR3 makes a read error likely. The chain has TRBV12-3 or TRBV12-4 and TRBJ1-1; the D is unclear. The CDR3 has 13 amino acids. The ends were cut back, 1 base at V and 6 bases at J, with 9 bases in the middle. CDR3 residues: CASSLGPLPEAFC. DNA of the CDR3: TGTGCCAGCAGTTTAGGTCCACTCCCTGAAGCTTTCTGT.

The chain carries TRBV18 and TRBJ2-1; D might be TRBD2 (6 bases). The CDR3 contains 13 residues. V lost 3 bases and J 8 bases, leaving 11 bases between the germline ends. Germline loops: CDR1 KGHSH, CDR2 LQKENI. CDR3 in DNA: TGTGCCAGCTCACCGACCGGAGGGTATGAGCAGTTCTTC. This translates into CASSPTGGYEQFF.

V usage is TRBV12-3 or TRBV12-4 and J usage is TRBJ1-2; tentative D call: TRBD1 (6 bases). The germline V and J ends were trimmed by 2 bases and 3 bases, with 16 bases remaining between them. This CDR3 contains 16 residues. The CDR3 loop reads CASSLLRQGTHYGYTF. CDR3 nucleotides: TGTGCCAGCAGTTTACTCAGGCAGGGGACCCACTATGGCTACACCTTC.

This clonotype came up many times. The CDR3 DNA sequence: TGCAGTGCACTGGACTTCAGAGGCAATCAGCCCCAGCATTTT. This encodes CSALDFRGNQPQHF. This chain links TRBV20-1 with TRBJ1-5, with D uncertain. This CDR3 region has 14 residues. CDR1 is DFQATT, CDR2 SNEGSKA, per germline (reference sequence). With 6 bases removed from V and 2 bases from J, the gap between germline ends came to 14 bases.

CDR3 DNA sequence: TGCAGCGTTGTTGGCCGAGCGGGGTATGGCTACACCTTC. Its translation is CSVVGRAGYGYTF. The J gene is TRBJ1-2, the V gene TRBV29-1; no firm D call. The CDR3 runs to 13 residues. With 4 bases removed from V and 5 bases from J, the gap between germline ends came to 14 bases. CDR1 is SQVTM and CDR2 is ANQGSEA in the germline V gene.

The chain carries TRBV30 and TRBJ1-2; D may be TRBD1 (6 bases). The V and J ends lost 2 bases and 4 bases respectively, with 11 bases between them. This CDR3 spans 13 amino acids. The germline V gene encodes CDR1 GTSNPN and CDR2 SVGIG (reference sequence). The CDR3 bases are TGTGCCTGGAGTAGGGGGGCCGGCTATGGCTACACCTTC. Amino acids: CAWSRGAGYGYTF. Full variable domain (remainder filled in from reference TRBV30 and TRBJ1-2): SQTIHQWPATLVQPVGSPLSLECTVEGTSNPNLYWYRQAAGRGLQLLFYSVGIGQISSEVPQNLSASRPQDRQFILSSKKLLLSDSGFYLCAWSRGAGYGYTFGSGTRLTVV.

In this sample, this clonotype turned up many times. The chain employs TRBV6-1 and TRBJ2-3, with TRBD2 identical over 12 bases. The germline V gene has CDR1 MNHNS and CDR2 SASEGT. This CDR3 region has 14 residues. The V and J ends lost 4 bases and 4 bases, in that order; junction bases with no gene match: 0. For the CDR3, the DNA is TGTGCCAGCAGTGGACTAGCGGGAGCAGATACGCAGTATTTT. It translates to CASSGLAGADTQYF.

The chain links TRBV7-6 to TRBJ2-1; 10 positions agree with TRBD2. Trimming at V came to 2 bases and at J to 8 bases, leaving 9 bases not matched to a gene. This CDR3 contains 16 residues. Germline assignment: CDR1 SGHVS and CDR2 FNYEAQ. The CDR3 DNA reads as TGTGCCAGCAGCTTAATGGCTAGCGGGGGTAAAGATGAGCAGTTCTTC. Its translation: CASSLMASGGKDEQFF. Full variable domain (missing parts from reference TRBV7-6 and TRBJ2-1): GAGVSQSPRYKVTKRGQDVALRCDPISGHVSLYWYRQALGQGPEFLTYFNYEAQQDKSGLPNDRFSAERPEGSISTLTIQRTEQRDSAMYRCASSLMASGGKDEQFFGPGTRLTVL.